This T cell receptor beta chain appears in the sequencing data of a study of T-cell reconstitution after alpha-beta-depleted transplantation in children. This CDR3 region has 16 residues. V gave up 3 bases and J gave up 0 bases, with 11 bases separating them. The germline V gene has CDR1 KGHDR and CDR2 SFDVKD. Unique molecular identifiers were incorporated into the prepared TCRbeta library. Via MiXCR, TCRdb re-called the PCR reads, giving one row per CDR3 protein. The table has just under 550,000 distinct CDR3 sequences, roughly 18% seen once. The sequences come from PBMCs from the stem cell graft donor, collected from the stem cell graft. V usage is TRBV24-1 and J usage is TRBJ2-4; weak D call: TRBD1 (5 bases). This clonotype originated in a human donor who donated a stem cell graft to a child with acute lymphoblastic leukemia. The CDR3 region is CATSDTPREAKNIQYF. For the CDR3, the DNA is TGTGCCACCAGTGATACGCCCAGGGAAGCCAAAAACATTCAGTACTTC.